Shown below are 2 T cell receptor beta chains from a single sample sequenced in a study of OX40 agonist ivuxolimab in advanced cancers. The repertoire was sequenced with immunoSEQ multiplex PCR; TCRdb's copy has only in-frame clones and lacks some. The profile covers 44,000 or so clones, with roughly 93% appearing a single time and 15% to 20% taken by the ten largest. Sequences were derived from CD4+ or CD8+ T cells sorted from blood, sampled in a trial of the OX40 agonist ivuxolimab. The receptors shown here come from an adult with an advanced solid tumor such as melanoma, head and neck, liver or kidney cancer.

This chain's CDR3 is CASSSNTGELFF. In nucleotides, the CDR3 is TGTGCCAGCAGTTCGAACACCGGGGAGCTGTTTTTT. The chain joins TRBV7-6 to TRBJ2-2; D remains unclear. CDR3 size: 12 residues. Trimming removed 6 bases from V and 0 bases from J, with 2 bases in between. Germline CDR1 is SGHVS and CDR2 is FNYEAQ.

V usage is TRBV7-2 and J usage is TRBJ2-5; TRBD1 agrees at 12 bases. This CDR3 region has 16 residues. With 5 bases clipped from V and 5 bases from J, the junction kept 9 bases outside the gene matches. The germline V gene encodes CDR1 SGHTA and CDR2 FQGNSA. This CDR3 reads CASSPTGTGGSETQYF. CDR3 in DNA: TGTGCCAGCAGCCCCACCGGGACAGGGGGCTCGGAGACCCAGTACTTC.